This note documents a single T cell receptor beta chain sequence. Antigen unknown. These data come from a study of cytomegalovirus exposure and HLA in healthy donors. For the study at large: Among about 179 million T cells, an earlier analysis found roughly 120 million unique TCR beta sequences.

Notes on the study in general: TCR beta chain V- and J-gene trimming was linked, in a later analysis, to a missense variant in DCLRE1C.

Trimming removed 3 bases from V and 1 base from J; junction bases left unmatched: 7. The CDR3 has 16 amino acids. Germline CDR1 is GTSNPN and CDR2 is SVGIG (reference sequence). Both 60 Vbeta primers and 13 Jbeta primers went into the PCR. TCRdb's copy holds only in-frame clones and misses some; the assay was immunoSEQ multiplex PCR. The table lists some 80,000 clones. The J gene is TRBJ2-4, the V gene TRBV30; the match to TRBD1 covers 9 bases. The sample was PBMCs. This clonotype was sampled from a woman aged 30 to 39 in good health and CMV-seronegative. The CDR3 loop is CAWSGGQGVAKNIQYF. The CDR3 bases are TGTGCCTGGAGCGGGGGACAGGGAGTTGCCAAAAACATTCAGTACTTC.